This T cell receptor beta chain was recorded in a study of relationships among human T cell subsets (dated by TCRdb to the early 2010s). Background for the entire study: The study sequenced eight distinct T cell populations from blood: pan T, CD8 cytotoxic, regulatory, Th1, Th2, naive plus transitional, activated and memory cells.

Following the CD25, CD56 and CD294 bead selections, the CD4+CD25-CD294- flow-through was collected as the Th1 cells. Miltenyi superparamagnetic beads coated with subset-specific monoclonal antibodies were used for isolation of the T cell subsets. All T cell populations were isolated from peripheral blood. Mononuclear cells were obtained from whole blood by Ficoll separation, and monocytes were then depleted with anti-CD14 microbeads. Isolated cell populations were immediately resuspended in RNAprotect reagent. Trimming costs V 5 bases and J 4 bases, and their ends lie 18 bases apart. CDR1 SGHAT and CDR2 FQNNGV are derived from the germline V gene. Its CDR3 holds 15 amino acids, cysteine through phenylalanine. Only the CDR3 DNA is retained, 45 bases long and in frame from the first base. Note on this clonotype: Its antigen is currently not known. It has no much larger one-base neighbor in the sample; base qualities were not kept.

Beyond this particular receptor, the publication reports: The considerable overlap in CDR3s among Th1, Th2 and regulatory T cells was taken as suggesting that cell fate choices are stochastic. Across the seven subsets, no statistically significant differences turned up in V, D and J usage, CDR3 length, or N-nucleotide additions. More than 55% of CD8+ cytotoxic sequences came from clones with more than 100 reads, while the regulatory and Th2 subsets showed few clones of that size. A CD4+CD8+ double-positive population could not be ruled out by the bead-based sorting.

The library relied on multiplex PCR. For sequencing, a 454 GS FLX was employed. Semiquantitative ARM-PCR was used to amplify the TCR alpha and beta CDR3 regions from mRNA. In ARM-PCR, tagged nested gene-specific primers were used first, and communal superprimers then performed exponential amplification. Exonuclease was used to remove the nested primers before the first-round PCR products went through the second amplification round. The amplicons were sequenced on the 454 platform, which can rapidly sequence millions of DNA fragments without cloning bias. A read mappable to both V and J germline segments was defined as an effective read. The paper's data handling went like this. IRmap was used to assign reads to germline V, D and J segments, relying on pyromap, a Smith-Waterman modification adapted to 454 sequencing errors. Cutoffs set at the 99th percentile of alignment scores from simulated random sequences were applied to filter D-beta assignments. CDR3 was defined as the amino acids lying between the conserved V-segment Y[YFLI]C motif and the J-segment [FW]GXGT motif. A compound Poisson process model, previously applied to large-scale EST data, was used to estimate repertoire diversity. A procedure for detecting cross-contamination was used to argue that sample contamination was not the source of the shared CDR3s. The public reads were reanalyzed by TCRdb: fastp trimming at Q25, MiXCR alignment, in-frame beta chains only. Each entry merges the rows of one CDR3 protein and shows their most common DNA and genes. These V and J calls originate from TCRdb's pipeline instead of the authors' own analysis. The sample profile shows about 12,000 distinct CDR3 sequences; approximately 67% of them were found once. Of the sample, 25% to 30% falls within the top ten clones.

The specimen sequenced was CD4+ Th1 cells sorted from blood. The sample's cell subset or site label, decoded: CD4+CD25-CD294- T helper 1 cells. This chain is built from TRBV11-2 and TRBJ2-7, with the D gene possibly TRBD1 or TRBD2, each one fitting 6 bases. The source is a middle-aged man in good health. Here is the DNA: TGTGCCAGCAGCCCAGCCCACCAGGGGAGGTACGAGCAGTACTTC. Translated, this is CASSPAHQGRYEQYF.